This is a list of T cell receptor beta chains from one sample in a study of blood T cell repertoires in COVID-19. Assay: immunoSEQ multiplex PCR; the TCRdb copy retains only in-frame clones and omits some. This table holds about 150,000 clones, about 87% found once. The sequencing input was peripheral blood. Every receptor here comes from a human donor in a cohort sampled during active COVID-19. The CDR3 runs from the conserved cysteine through the conserved F or W. D genes are given only for firm matches. Size tells how often a clone was seen (once, few, many) or the class of an expanded clone, and some rows leave it out.

D gene: TRBD1
V gene: TRBV19
J gene: TRBJ1-5
clone size: NA
CDR3 DNA: TGTGCCAGTAGCCGGACAGGGGGCGCGTACCAGCCCCAGCATTTT
CDR3 protein: CASSRTGGAYQPQHF

D gene: NA
V gene: TRBV6-5
J gene: TRBJ2-3
clone size: NA
CDR3 DNA: TGTGCCACCCATAGAGGGGGAGGGTCCCGGGATACGCAGTATTTT
CDR3 protein: CATHRGGGSRDTQYF

D gene: NA
V gene: TRBV19
J gene: TRBJ2-7
clone size: NA
CDR3 DNA: TGTGCCAGTAGTAACCCCCACGAGGGCGCGAGCTCCTACGAGCAGTACTTC
CDR3 protein: CASSNPHEGASSYEQYF

D gene: TRBD1
V gene: TRBV19
J gene: TRBJ1-2
clone size: NA
CDR3 DNA: TGTGCCAGTAGTATAGACCGGGACAGCTATGGCTACACCTTC
CDR3 protein: CASSIDRDSYGYTF

D gene: TRBD1
V gene: TRBV7-3
J gene: TRBJ2-3
clone size: NA
CDR3 DNA: TGTGCCAGCAGCAGGGGACAGACCGAAGGGGATACGCAGTATTTT
CDR3 protein: CASSRGQTEGDTQYF

D gene: NA
V gene: TRBV19
J gene: TRBJ2-2
clone size: NA
CDR3 DNA: TGTGCCAGTAGTATAGACCTTACAACAGGCTTGAGTGCCGGGGAGCTGTTTTTT
CDR3 protein: CASSIDLTTGLSAGELFF

D gene: NA
V gene: TRBV11-2
J gene: TRBJ2-5
clone size: once
CDR3 DNA: TGTGCCAGCAGCTTGAACGGGGAAGAGACCCAGTACTTC
CDR3 protein: CASSLNGEETQYF

D gene: TRBD2
V gene: TRBV4-3
J gene: TRBJ2-1
clone size: NA
CDR3 DNA: TGCGCCAGCAGCCTAGTGACTAGCGGGAGTACTGAGCAGTTCTTC
CDR3 protein: CASSLVTSGSTEQFF

D gene: TRBD2
V gene: TRBV5-1
J gene: TRBJ2-2
clone size: NA
CDR3 DNA: TGCGCCAGCAGCTTGGCCCTAGCGGGAGGCTCCGGGGAGCTGTTTTTT
CDR3 protein: CASSLALAGGSGELFF

D gene: TRBD1
V gene: TRBV2
J gene: TRBJ1-5
clone size: NA
CDR3 DNA: TGTGCCAGCAGCGAAGTCCCGGGGACAGCAAATGAGCATTTT
CDR3 protein: CASSEVPGTANEHF

D gene: NA
V gene: TRBV28
J gene: TRBJ1-2
clone size: few
CDR3 DNA: TGTGCCAGCAGCACGTCCCCGGGGGGCTACACCTTC
CDR3 protein: CASSTSPGGYTF

D gene: TRBD1
V gene: TRBV7-2
J gene: TRBJ1-1
clone size: NA
CDR3 DNA: TGTGCCAGCAGCTTAGTAGGAAGACAGGGGATGGGGACTGAAGCTTTCTTT
CDR3 protein: CASSLVGRQGMGTEAFF

D gene: TRBD1
V gene: TRBV7-2
J gene: TRBJ1-1
clone size: few
CDR3 DNA: TGTGCCAGCAGTTGGGACAGTTTTGGCACTGAAGCTTTCTTT
CDR3 protein: CASSWDSFGTEAFF

D gene: NA
V gene: TRBV7-8
J gene: TRBJ1-1
clone size: NA
CDR3 DNA: TGTGCCAGCAGCTTAAGCCGTATGAACACTGAAGCTTTCTTT
CDR3 protein: CASSLSRMNTEAFF

D gene: NA
V gene: TRBV9
J gene: TRBJ1-3
clone size: NA
CDR3 DNA: TGTGCCAGCAGCCCCTCCACAGGCGTAAACACCATATATTTT
CDR3 protein: CASSPSTGVNTIYF

D gene: NA
V gene: TRBV15
J gene: TRBJ2-5
clone size: NA
CDR3 DNA: TGTGCCACCAGCGTCAGGGTTGGAGAGACCCAGTACTTC
CDR3 protein: CATSVRVGETQYF

D gene: TRBD1
V gene: TRBV19
J gene: TRBJ2-1
clone size: NA
CDR3 DNA: TGTGCCAGTAGTGACCGGGACAGATACAATGAGCAGTTCTTC
CDR3 protein: CASSDRDRYNEQFF

D gene: NA
V gene: TRBV19
J gene: TRBJ1-1
clone size: NA
CDR3 DNA: TGTGCCAGTAGTATAGCGGAGGGAGGGATGAACACTGAAGCTTTCTTT
CDR3 protein: CASSIAEGGMNTEAFF

D gene: TRBD1
V gene: TRBV14
J gene: TRBJ1-1
clone size: once
CDR3 DNA: TGTGCCAGCAGCCAAGGGACAGGGAGTGAAGCTTTCTTT
CDR3 protein: CASSQGTGSEAFF

D gene: TRBD1
V gene: TRBV28
J gene: TRBJ2-2
clone size: NA
CDR3 DNA: TGTGCCAGCAGTTTATTCGGACAGGGGGGCACCGGGGAGCTGTTTTTT
CDR3 protein: CASSLFGQGGTGELFF

D gene: NA
V gene: TRBV6-1
J gene: TRBJ2-7
clone size: NA
CDR3 DNA: NA
CDR3 protein: CASSEFGQGARYF

D gene: TRBD2
V gene: TRBV4-3
J gene: TRBJ2-1
clone size: NA
CDR3 DNA: TGCGCCAGCAGCATCCAAGGCCCCGGACTAGCGGGGGGAGAAGAGCAGTTCTTC
CDR3 protein: CASSIQGPGLAGGEEQFF

D gene: NA
V gene: TRBV30
J gene: TRBJ1-1
clone size: NA
CDR3 DNA: TGTGCCTGGAGTGCCCTTCAGGGGTTTGCTGAAGCTTTCTTT
CDR3 protein: CAWSALQGFAEAFF

D gene: TRBD1
V gene: TRBV4-3
J gene: TRBJ1-3
clone size: NA
CDR3 DNA: TGCGCCAGCAGCCAATCTACAGGGGTAGCCGGAAACACCATATATTTT
CDR3 protein: CASSQSTGVAGNTIYF

D gene: NA
V gene: TRBV6-1
J gene: TRBJ2-2
clone size: NA
CDR3 DNA: TGTGCCAGCAGTACCCCGGGGGGGGAGCTGTTTTTT
CDR3 protein: CASSTPGGELFF

D gene: TRBD1
V gene: TRBV6-2/TRBV6-3
J gene: TRBJ1-5
clone size: NA
CDR3 DNA: TGTGCCAGCAGCGACAGGGGGGGTCAGCCCCAGCATTTT
CDR3 protein: CASSDRGGQPQHF

D gene: NA
V gene: TRBV6-5
J gene: TRBJ2-7
clone size: once
CDR3 DNA: TGTGCCGCTCAAGACTCTCCCTACGAGCAGTACTTC
CDR3 protein: CAAQDSPYEQYF

D gene: NA
V gene: TRBV30
J gene: TRBJ1-1
clone size: NA
CDR3 DNA: TGTGCCTGGACTACTGACACTTACACTGAAGCTTTCTTT
CDR3 protein: CAWTTDTYTEAFF

D gene: TRBD2
V gene: TRBV29-1
J gene: TRBJ2-3
clone size: NA
CDR3 DNA: TGCAGCGTTGCTGGGACTAGCGTCAGCACAGATACGCAGTATTTT
CDR3 protein: CSVAGTSVSTDTQYF

D gene: TRBD1
V gene: TRBV19
J gene: TRBJ1-1
clone size: NA
CDR3 DNA: TGTGCCAGTAGTATCAACAGGGGAGAGGCTTTCTTT
CDR3 protein: CASSINRGEAFF

D gene: NA
V gene: TRBV3-1/TRBV3-2
J gene: TRBJ2-5
clone size: NA
CDR3 DNA: TGTGCCAGCAGCCAAATAGCGACTCAAGAGACCCAGTACTTC
CDR3 protein: CASSQIATQETQYF

D gene: TRBD1
V gene: TRBV29-1
J gene: TRBJ1-1
clone size: once
CDR3 DNA: TGCAGCGGCGGCCCGGGACAGGGCAACACTGAAGCTTTCTTT
CDR3 protein: CSGGPGQGNTEAFF

D gene: NA
V gene: TRBV19
J gene: TRBJ1-5
clone size: few
CDR3 DNA: TGTGCCAGTAGATTCAGGATCAATCAGCCCCAGCATTTT
CDR3 protein: CASRFRINQPQHF

D gene: TRBD2
V gene: TRBV20-1
J gene: TRBJ2-7
clone size: NA
CDR3 DNA: TGCAGTGCCAGTTCAACTAGCGGGGGGTCTCGGGAGCAGTACTTC
CDR3 protein: CSASSTSGGSREQYF

D gene: NA
V gene: TRBV18
J gene: TRBJ1-5
clone size: few
CDR3 DNA: TGTGCCAGCTCACCCTCAGGGGATCAGCCCCAGCATTTT
CDR3 protein: CASSPSGDQPQHF

D gene: NA
V gene: TRBV9
J gene: TRBJ1-6
clone size: NA
CDR3 DNA: TGTGCCAGCAGCGTGGGGCCAATTAATTCACCCCTCCACTTT
CDR3 protein: CASSVGPINSPLHF

D gene: TRBD1
V gene: TRBV27
J gene: TRBJ1-2
clone size: NA
CDR3 DNA: TGTGCCAGCAGTTTACGATATTCCGGGACAGGGGACCATGGCTACACCTTC
CDR3 protein: CASSLRYSGTGDHGYTF

D gene: NA
V gene: TRBV5-1
J gene: TRBJ2-2
clone size: NA
CDR3 DNA: TGCGCCAGCAGCTTGGAGGGCCGGGGCGGGGAGCTGTTTTTT
CDR3 protein: CASSLEGRGGELFF

D gene: TRBD1
V gene: TRBV6-5
J gene: TRBJ1-1
clone size: few
CDR3 DNA: TGTGCCAGCAATTTTCAGGGGGCTACTGAAGCTTTCTTT
CDR3 protein: CASNFQGATEAFF

D gene: TRBD1
V gene: TRBV18
J gene: TRBJ1-1
clone size: NA
CDR3 DNA: TGTGCCAGCTCACCTTACCCGGGACAGGGTTCTTTCTTT
CDR3 protein: CASSPYPGQGSFF

D gene: NA
V gene: TRBV7-2
J gene: TRBJ1-1
clone size: NA
CDR3 DNA: TGTGCCAGCAGCCGTCTGACAGGCAACACTGAAGCTTTCTTT
CDR3 protein: CASSRLTGNTEAFF

D gene: NA
V gene: TRBV7-2
J gene: TRBJ1-1
clone size: NA
CDR3 DNA: TGTGCCAGCAGCTTCACACCGATGAACACTGAAGCTTTCTTT
CDR3 protein: CASSFTPMNTEAFF

D gene: TRBD1
V gene: TRBV5-1
J gene: TRBJ1-1
clone size: NA
CDR3 DNA: TGCGCCAGCAGCCCCCGGGACAGGCGTTTGAACACTGAAGCTTTCTTT
CDR3 protein: CASSPRDRRLNTEAFF

D gene: NA
V gene: TRBV7-9
J gene: TRBJ2-7
clone size: few
CDR3 DNA: TGTGCCAGCAGCTTATGGACATCCCCCGAGCAGTACTTC
CDR3 protein: CASSLWTSPEQYF

D gene: TRBD2
V gene: TRBV7-2
J gene: TRBJ2-2
clone size: once
CDR3 DNA: TGTGCCAGCAGCTGGAGCGGGGGAGGAGGGAACACCGGGGAGCTGTTTTTT
CDR3 protein: CASSWSGGGGNTGELFF

D gene: NA
V gene: TRBV10-3
J gene: TRBJ2-2
clone size: NA
CDR3 DNA: TGTGCCATCAGTGAGGGGCAGCTAAACACCGGGGAGCTGTTTTTT
CDR3 protein: CAISEGQLNTGELFF

D gene: TRBD1
V gene: TRBV7-2
J gene: TRBJ2-2
clone size: once
CDR3 DNA: TGTGCCAGCAGCTTAAAGAGGCGGGCACAGGGGTCGAGGGCCGGGGAGCTGTTTTTT
CDR3 protein: CASSLKRRAQGSRAGELFF

D gene: NA
V gene: TRBV30
J gene: TRBJ1-1
clone size: NA
CDR3 DNA: TGTGCCTGGAGTGTAGGAAGGAGTAAAATATGTGAAGCTTTCTTT
CDR3 protein: CAWSVGRSKICEAFF

D gene: NA
V gene: TRBV6-6
J gene: TRBJ1-5
clone size: medium-sized
CDR3 DNA: TGTGCCAGCAGCGCCGGGACCCGGGGGCAGCCCCAGCATTTT
CDR3 protein: CASSAGTRGQPQHF

D gene: TRBD2
V gene: TRBV2
J gene: TRBJ2-7
clone size: once
CDR3 DNA: TGTGCCAGCAGGGGGACTAGCGCGTACGAGCAGTACTTC
CDR3 protein: CASRGTSAYEQYF

D gene: TRBD1
V gene: TRBV29-1
J gene: TRBJ1-1
clone size: NA
CDR3 DNA: TGCAGCGGTGACAGGGACATGAACACTGAAGCTTTCTTT
CDR3 protein: CSGDRDMNTEAFF

D gene: TRBD1
V gene: TRBV6-5
J gene: TRBJ1-1
clone size: NA
CDR3 DNA: TGTGCCAGCGACCGGGGACAGGGTTTCGCTGAAGCTTTCTTT
CDR3 protein: CASDRGQGFAEAFF

D gene: TRBD2
V gene: TRBV5-4
J gene: TRBJ2-3
clone size: NA
CDR3 DNA: TGTGCCAGCAGCCTGGTCGGGGGGAGGGTCACAGATACGCAGTATTTT
CDR3 protein: CASSLVGGRVTDTQYF

D gene: TRBD2
V gene: TRBV7-3
J gene: TRBJ2-5
clone size: NA
CDR3 DNA: TGTGCCAGCAGCTTAATAGGGAGGGGAGAGACCCAGTACTTC
CDR3 protein: CASSLIGRGETQYF

D gene: TRBD2
V gene: TRBV6-1
J gene: TRBJ2-1
clone size: NA
CDR3 DNA: TGTGCCAGCAGTGAATCGTTAGCGGGGGTCAATGAGCAGTTCTTC
CDR3 protein: CASSESLAGVNEQFF

D gene: TRBD2
V gene: TRBV4-1
J gene: TRBJ2-1
clone size: NA
CDR3 DNA: TGCGCCAGCAGCTGGACTAGCGGGGTGGGGAATGAGCAGTTCTTC
CDR3 protein: CASSWTSGVGNEQFF

D gene: TRBD2
V gene: TRBV5-6
J gene: TRBJ2-6
clone size: NA
CDR3 DNA: TGTGCCAGCAGCCCCCATGGACTAGGTTCTAGGGCCAACGTCCTGACTTTC
CDR3 protein: CASSPHGLGSRANVLTF

D gene: NA
V gene: TRBV5-1
J gene: TRBJ2-2
clone size: NA
CDR3 DNA: TGCGCCAGCAGCTTGGTGTTCAGGCCATCACCGGGGGAGCTGTTTTTT
CDR3 protein: CASSLVFRPSPGELFF

D gene: NA
V gene: TRBV5-6
J gene: TRBJ2-2
clone size: NA
CDR3 DNA: TGTGCCAGCAGCTTGGGACGGAGTAACACCGGGGAGCTGTTTTTT
CDR3 protein: CASSLGRSNTGELFF